This note documents a single T cell receptor beta chain sequence. The sort gate was single viable CD3+CD4+CD8-CD45RO+ cells for memory CD4+ T cells. These data belong to a study of memory CD4+ T cells and cytomegalovirus serostatus. The assay was immunoSEQ multiplex PCR, and TCRdb's table has in-frame clones only and misses some. The sample comprises tens of thousands of clones, over 60% of which are singletons, and approximately 1.8% rests with the top ten. Germline values: CDR1 MNHNY, CDR2 SVGAGI (reference sequence). The CDR3 sequence is 13 residues long. Trimming pared 5 bases from V and 7 bases from J, leaving 9 bases between.

The sample taken for sequencing was memory CD4+ T cells from blood. J is TRBJ1-6 and V is TRBV6-6, with D tentatively TRBD1 (5 bases). This sequence was found in an adult in good health and CMV-seronegative. The CDR3 region has the DNA TGTGCCAGCAGTCCAGGGCTAAATTCACCCCTCCACTTT. Translated, it gives CASSPGLNSPLHF.